The 28 T cell receptor beta chains reported below all come from one sample, sequenced in a study of blood T cell repertoires in COVID-19. The protocol was immunoSEQ multiplex PCR, while the TCRdb copy is restricted to in-frame clones and leaves out a portion. Of roughly 220,000 clones detected, more than 80% appear once; the ten largest clones hold about 3.3%. The sample comprised PBMCs or T cells enriched from blood (not recorded which). These receptors all come from a woman in her late teens or twenties in a cohort exposed to, infected with or recovered from COVID-19 (not recorded which).

The chain recombines TRBV6-5 with TRBJ2-7, with D unclear. Germline CDR1 is MNHEY and CDR2 is SVGAGI. The germline V and J ends were trimmed by 7 bases and 0 bases, with 7 bases remaining between them. This CDR3 region has 12 residues. The chain's CDR3 is CASNGGSYEQYF. The CDR3 bases are TGTGCCAGCAATGGCGGCTCCTACGAGCAGTACTTC.

The CDR3 reads CASRLDSGARGYTF. Written as DNA, the CDR3 is TGTGCCAGCCGATTAGACTCTGGGGCGCGGGGCTACACCTTC. This chain links TRBV7-2 with TRBJ1-2, with D perhaps TRBD1 (5 bases). The CDR3 is made up of 14 amino acids. CDR1 and CDR2 from the germline V gene are SGHTA and FQGNSA. Trimming took off 8 bases at V and 8 bases at J, with 21 bases between the two ends.

V usage is TRBV4-1 and J usage is TRBJ1-2, with 7 bases fitting TRBD1. The CDR3 sequence is 16 residues long. Trimming took 1 base from V and 6 from J; bases not matched to a gene: 11. Germline V lookup: CDR1 MGHRA, CDR2 YSYEKL. The CDR3 here is CASSQVGVRQGDGYTF. The CDR3 coding sequence is TGCGCCAGCAGCCAAGTAGGAGTTCGACAGGGCGATGGCTACACCTTC.

This sequence joins TRBV11-2 and TRBJ1-1, with D tentatively TRBD1 (5 bases). CDR1 and CDR2 from the germline V gene are SGHAT and FQNNGV. This CDR3 is built from 19 residues. Between the trimmed V and J ends, which lost 1 base and 3 bases, there was a span of 24 bases. DNA for the CDR3: TGTGCCAGCAGCTTAGTTGCATTCGCGGGAGGGTTGGGGGACACTGAAGCTTTCTTT. Protein: CASSLVAFAGGLGDTEAFF.

The gene calls are TRBV6-4 and TRBJ1-3, with TRBD1 matching over 7 bases. The germline V gene encodes CDR1 MRHNA and CDR2 SNTAGT. The CDR3 length is 16 residues. V lost 4 bases and J lost 0; bases outside the gene matches: 6. This CDR3 reads CASSGDRHNSGNTIYF. The CDR3 DNA follows: TGTGCCAGCAGTGGGGACAGACACAACTCTGGAAACACCATATATTTT.

The chain combines TRBV6-5 with TRBJ1-2, with D maybe TRBD1 (6 bases). Per germline, CDR1 MNHEY and CDR2 SVGAGI. There are 14 residues in the CDR3. V lost 2 bases and J 0 bases, leaving 7 bases between the germline ends. CDR3 sequence: CASSYRGTNYGYTF. CDR3 sequence (DNA): TGTGCCAGCAGTTACAGGGGGACTAACTATGGCTACACCTTC.

For this clone: This sample also contains other DNA sequences that code for the same CDR3. This chain joins TRBV5-1 and TRBJ2-7, with 7 bases matching TRBD1. The CDR3 loop spans 14 amino acids. Germline CDR1 and CDR2: SGHRS and YFSETQ. V trimming: 0 bases; J trimming: 2 bases; junction bases outside the gene matches: 2. CDR3 in amino acids: CASSLEQGAYEQYF. The CDR3 DNA follows: TGCGCCAGCAGCTTGGAGCAGGGGGCCTACGAGCAGTACTTC.

The chain joins TRBV4-2 to TRBJ2-1; 9 nucleotides align to TRBD2. With 3 bases clipped from V and 0 bases from J, the junction kept 3 bases outside the gene matches. Germline CDR1 LGHNA, CDR2 YNFKEQ. The CDR3 spans 16 residues. The CDR3 bases are TGTGCCAGCAGCCAGTTTAGCGGGAGCTCCTACAATGAGCAGTTCTTC. It is translated as CASSQFSGSSYNEQFF.

The chain combines TRBV7-9 with TRBJ2-5, with D possibly being TRBD2 (6 bases). Looked up from germline, CDR1 is SEHNR and CDR2 is FQNEAQ (reference sequence). Trimming took 4 bases from V and 2 from J, leaving 14 bases between them. The CDR3 is made up of 15 amino acids. In nucleotides, the CDR3 is TGTGCCAGCAGCTCACCGGAGGGTAGGCAAGAGACCCAGTACTTC. Amino acid sequence: CASSSPEGRQETQYF.

The J gene is TRBJ2-1, the V gene TRBV9; TRBD2 agrees at 9 bases. The J segment lost 5 bases and the V segment lost 0 bases, leaving 6 bases of the junction unmatched. CDR1 and CDR2 from the germline V gene are SGDLS and YYNGEE. The CDR3 extends over 16 amino acids. As DNA, the CDR3 is TGTGCCAGCAGCGTAGAGGTGGCTAGCGGGAACAATGAGCAGTTCTTC. Its protein is CASSVEVASGNNEQFF.

This chain uses TRBV4-1 with TRBJ2-7; a possible D gene is TRBD1 (5 bases). The V gene's germline CDR1 is MGHRA and CDR2 YSYEKL. V was cut by 0 bases and J by 3 bases, with 12 bases left in between. The CDR3 consists of 15 residues. DNA for the CDR3: TGCGCCAGCAGCCAAGATGACAGCGAAGGCTACGAGCAGTACTTC. Residues: CASSQDDSEGYEQYF.

The rearrangement uses TRBV15 and TRBJ2-3; 9 bases are shared with TRBD1. The ends lost 9 bases at V and 4 bases at J; junction bases unmatched: 5. This CDR3 has 13 residues. The germline V gene encodes CDR1 LNHNV and CDR2 YYDKDF (reference sequence). The CDR3: CATATGGADTQYF. The DNA for the CDR3 is TGTGCCACAGCTACAGGGGGCGCAGATACGCAGTATTTT.

The J gene is TRBJ2-2, the V gene TRBV29-1; TRBD2 aligns across 11 bases. Trimming took 5 bases from V and 4 from J; bases not matched to a gene: 6. This CDR3 comprises 15 residues. Germline values: CDR1 SQVTM, CDR2 ANQGSEA. In DNA, the CDR3 is TGCAGCGTTCTAGCGGGAGGTGTGGGCACCGGGGAGCTGTTTTTT. Translated: CSVLAGGVGTGELFF.

The table lists this clone with a count of one. The V and J genes are TRBV5-1 and TRBJ1-2, with 11 bases that match TRBD1. V shed 5 bases, J shed 8 bases, and the junction held 14 bases outside the gene matches. This CDR3 is 16 amino acids long. The V gene's germline CDR1 is SGHRS and CDR2 YFSETQ. The CDR3 DNA reads as TGCGCCAGCAGTTTTACATTCGGACAGGGGGCTGGAGGCTACACCTTC. Its protein product is CASSFTFGQGAGGYTF. The whole variable domain, remainder taken from reference TRBV5-1 and TRBJ1-2, is KAGVTQTPRYLIKTRGQQVTLSCSPISGHRSVSWYQQTPGQGLQFLFEYFSETQRNKGNFPGRFSGRQFSNSRSEMNVSTLELGDSALYLCASSFTFGQGAGGYTFGSGTRLTVV.

The gene calls are TRBV27 and TRBJ1-1; the D is unclear. The CDR3 loop spans 14 amino acids. Germline V CDR1 and CDR2: MNHEY, SMNVEV (reference sequence). Trimming cost V 5 bases and J 4 bases, with 14 bases left between them. DNA of the CDR3: TGTGCCAGCAGTGCGACTCGGGGAAGCACTGAAGCTTTCTTT. Amino acids: CASSATRGSTEAFF.

The CDR3 spells CASSVEAGGPTDTQYF. The CDR3 DNA follows: TGTGCCAGCAGCGTAGAGGCGGGGGGCCCCACAGATACGCAGTATTTT. The gene calls are TRBV9 and TRBJ2-3, with 8 bases fitting TRBD2. This CDR3 has 16 residues. Germline V gene sequence: CDR1 SGDLS, CDR2 YYNGEE. The V gene end was trimmed by 0 bases and the J gene end by 2 bases; junction bases not matched to a gene: 5. Looking up the rest from reference TRBV9 and TRBJ2-3 gives the full variable domain: DSGVTQTPKHLITATGQRVTLRCSPRSGDLSVYWYQQSLDQGLQFLIQYYNGEERAKGNILERFSAQQFPDLHSELNLSSLELGDSALYFCASSVEAGGPTDTQYFGPGTRLTVL.

The rearrangement joins TRBV7-2 to TRBJ2-5; 7 nucleotides agree with TRBD1. There are 14 residues in the CDR3. Germline CDR1 SGHTA, CDR2 FQGNSA. V gave up 1 base and J gave up 2 bases; unmatched junction bases: 1. The CDR3 spells CASSLDRGQETQYF. The DNA for the CDR3 is TGTGCCAGCAGCTTAGACAGGGGACAAGAGACCCAGTACTTC.

This chain links TRBV7-8 with TRBJ1-1, with D possibly being TRBD1 (6 bases). The CDR3 is made up of 13 amino acids. Germline CDR1 reads SGHVS; CDR2 reads FQNEAQ. V lost 5 bases, J lost 2 bases, and 9 bases lay in between. CDR3 sequence (DNA): TGTGCCAGCAGCCCAGGGACAAACACTGAAGCTTTCTTT. This gives the protein CASSPGTNTEAFF.

This clone has just a few counts. The rearrangement uses TRBV30 and TRBJ2-7; TRBD2 matches 9 bases. After removal of 1 base from V and 5 bases from J, the junction contained 9 bases not matched to a gene. CDR3 length: 15 residues. From germline, CDR1 is GTSNPN and CDR2 SVGIG (reference sequence). The CDR3 DNA is TGTGCCTGGAGTGGGCGGGGGGGAGAATCGGACGAGCAGTACTTC. Translated: CAWSGRGGESDEQYF.

This chain joins TRBV27 and TRBJ1-2; possibly TRBD1 for D (5 bases). V gave up 3 bases and J gave up 7 bases, with 15 bases separating them. Germline V gene lookup returns CDR1 MNHEY and CDR2 SMNVEV (reference sequence). The CDR3 spans 14 residues. CDR3 in amino acids: CASSFGGGVSGYTF. CDR3 nucleotides: TGTGCCAGCAGTTTCGGCGGGGGGGTTAGTGGCTACACCTTC.

The V call is TRBV7-3, the J call TRBJ1-1; D remains unclear. This CDR3 has 13 residues. CDR1 and CDR2 from the germline V gene are SGHTA and FQGTGA. Trimming took off 4 bases at V and 0 bases at J, with 6 bases between the two ends. CDR3 DNA sequence: TGTGCCAGCAGCTCACAGATGAACACTGAAGCTTTCTTT. Its protein is CASSSQMNTEAFF.

The genes are TRBV27 and TRBJ1-1; 8 bases agree with TRBD1. This CDR3 has 14 residues. After removal of 4 bases from V and 1 base from J, the junction contained 2 bases not matched to a gene. Per germline, CDR1 MNHEY and CDR2 SMNVEV (reference sequence). The CDR3 sequence is CASSSRGPNTEAFF. Written as DNA, the CDR3 is TGTGCCAGCAGTTCCAGGGGGCCGAACACTGAAGCTTTCTTT.

CDR3 amino acids: CAWSVTGLGNTIYF. The CDR3 DNA sequence: TGTGCCTGGAGTGTAACAGGGTTAGGAAACACCATATATTTT. The chain links TRBV30 to TRBJ1-3; D possibly corresponds to TRBD1 (6 bases). The CDR3 consists of 14 residues. Germline loops: CDR1 GTSNPN, CDR2 SVGIG (reference sequence). V dropped 0 bases and J dropped 4 bases, with 10 bases sitting between them. Complete variable domain (other parts from reference TRBV30 and TRBJ1-3): SQTIHQWPATLVQPVGSPLSLECTVEGTSNPNLYWYRQAAGRGLQLLFYSVGIGQISSEVPQNLSASRPQDRQFILSSKKLLLSDSGFYLCAWSVTGLGNTIYFGEGSWLTVV.

The rearrangement uses TRBV6-5 and TRBJ2-7, with D possibly TRBD1 on 6 matching bases. This CDR3 is 15 amino acids long. V lost 2 bases and J 2 bases, leaving 13 bases between the germline ends. From germline, CDR1 is MNHEY and CDR2 SVGAGI. The CDR3 coding sequence is TGTGCCAGCAGTTACGGACTCAGGGGTACCTACGAGCAGTACTTC. Its translation is CASSYGLRGTYEQYF.

The V call is TRBV7-8, the J call TRBJ1-5; the D is unclear. CDR1 is SGHVS, CDR2 FQNEAQ, per germline. This CDR3 has 15 amino acids. Trimming stripped 1 base from V and 3 bases from J, with 10 bases between. In DNA, the CDR3 is TGTGCCAGCAGCTTAGGGGGAGGGTTCAATCAGCCCCAGCATTTT. It yields the protein CASSLGGGFNQPQHF.

The chain joins TRBV7-9 to TRBJ1-2, with TRBD1 as a possible D gene (5 bases). From germline, CDR1 is SEHNR and CDR2 FQNEAQ (reference sequence). The CDR3 is made up of 14 amino acids. With 0 bases removed from V and 4 bases from J, the gap between germline ends came to 9 bases. The CDR3 coding sequence is TGTGCCAGCAGCTTAGCGAAAGGGGTCTATGGCTACACCTTC. Translation: CASSLAKGVYGYTF.

This chain joins TRBV28 and TRBJ1-6; 7 nucleotides line up with TRBD1. The ends lost 7 bases at V and 7 bases at J; junction bases unmatched: 10. The CDR3 runs to 15 residues. Germline CDR1 reads MDHEN; CDR2 reads SYDVKM. The CDR3 DNA sequence: TGTGCCAGCATGGTCCAGGGACAGAGGAATTCACCCCTCCACTTT. It encodes CASMVQGQRNSPLHF.

CDR3 in DNA: TGTGCCAGCAGCTTCCTTGGACTAGCGGGATCTTCTGGCCCGCAGTATTTT. Its protein is CASSFLGLAGSSGPQYF. V and J are TRBV13 and TRBJ2-3; TRBD2 matches 12 bases. The germline V gene has CDR1 PRHDT and CDR2 FYEKMQ (reference sequence). The CDR3 is made up of 17 amino acids. The V segment lost 3 bases and the J segment 10 bases; nucleotides outside the gene matches: 14.